This TCR beta chain was identified in a study of blood T cell repertoires in COVID-19. Data came from immunoSEQ multiplex PCR; TCRdb stores just in-frame clones and leaves some out. This table holds approximately 300,000 clones, around nine tenths found once. V was pared by 2 bases and J by 8 bases, with 5 bases of the junction left unmatched. Looked up from germline, CDR1 is SEHNR and CDR2 is FQNEAQ (reference sequence). The CDR3 consists of 15 residues. The V gene is TRBV7-9, the J gene TRBJ2-1, with 11 positions matching TRBD2. Sample: PBMCs or T cells enriched from blood (not recorded which). The receptor was isolated from a woman in her late teens or twenties who had recovered from COVID-19. CDR3 sequence: CASSLMLAGGDEQFF. Here the CDR3 DNA reads TGTGCCAGCAGCTTAATGCTAGCGGGAGGAGATGAGCAGTTCTTC.